What follows are 16 T cell receptor beta chains derived from one specimen sequenced in a study of a mutant IDH1 vaccine in newly diagnosed glioma. Time point: week 47, end of study. With topical imiquimod, each dose of the vaccine consisted of 300 ug of mutant IDH1 20-mer peptide. Assay used: immunoSEQ multiplex PCR; TCRdb lists only in-frame clones, some missing. This table holds some 57,000 clones, approximately 76% found once. These receptors' antigens are unknown. The specimen comprised PBMCs, sampled from a glioma patient whose treatment included an IDH1 peptide vaccine. The receptors come from a woman aged 40 to 49 with glioma. Some clones in this sample may be carry-over from other donors' samples.

The V call is TRBV19, the J call TRBJ1-1; D not certain. The germline CDR1 and CDR2 sequences are LNHDA and SQIVND (reference sequence). CDR3 length: 15 residues. The V gene lost 1 base and the J gene lost 7 bases, with 16 bases spanning the gap. This CDR3 reads CASSIGIGGRNEAFF. In nucleotides, the CDR3 is TGTGCCAGTAGTATAGGGATTGGAGGGCGCAATGAAGCTTTCTTT.

The rearrangement links TRBV6-1 to TRBJ1-5; D perhaps matches TRBD1 (5 bases). The V end was cut by 4 bases, the J end by 4 bases, with 20 bases between. The CDR3 spans 17 residues. Germline CDR1 reads MNHNS; CDR2 reads SASEGT. The DNA of the CDR3 is TGTGCCAGCAGTGTCGGACGGGACCCTCGGGGAAATCAGCCCCAGCATTTT. It translates to CASSVGRDPRGNQPQHF.

V is TRBV19 and J is TRBJ2-3, with 10 bases fitting TRBD2. Trimming removed 5 bases from V and 8 bases from J; junction bases left unmatched: 10. The V gene's germline CDR1 is LNHDA and CDR2 SQIVND (reference sequence). The CDR3 is made up of 15 amino acids. CDR3 nucleotide sequence: TGTGCCAGTAGTTCCCGGACTAGCGGACCAGGTACGCAGTATTTT. Amino acid sequence: CASSSRTSGPGTQYF.

The chain recombines TRBV6-5 with TRBJ2-7; D is unresolved. Trimming took off 2 bases at V and 4 bases at J, with 3 bases between the two ends. This CDR3 region has 11 residues. Germline CDR1 reads MNHEY; CDR2 reads SVGAGI. CDR3 protein: CASSYAYEQYF. DNA for the CDR3: TGTGCCAGCAGTTACGCTTACGAGCAGTACTTC.

The gene calls are TRBV19 and TRBJ2-1, with D maybe TRBD1 (6 bases). The germline CDR1 and CDR2 sequences are LNHDA and SQIVND (reference sequence). V was trimmed by 3 bases and J by 10 bases, leaving 13 bases between them. CDR3 size: 13 residues. The CDR3 spells CASSIQQGAEQFF. CDR3 nucleotides: TGTGCCAGTAGTATTCAACAGGGAGCAGAGCAGTTCTTC.

This chain links TRBV4-3 with TRBJ2-3; D might be TRBD1 (5 bases). This CDR3 contains 15 residues. Trimming removed 1 base from V and 4 bases from J, with 12 bases in between. Germline V gene lookup returns CDR1 LGHNA and CDR2 YSLEER. Here the CDR3 reads CASSQAGREADTQYF. The CDR3 bases are TGCGCCAGCAGCCAAGCGGGCAGGGAAGCAGATACGCAGTATTTT.

The chain employs TRBV7-9 and TRBJ2-5, with D perhaps matching TRBD2 (5 bases). The CDR3 is 13 amino acids. V lost 3 bases and J 5 bases, leaving 10 bases between the germline ends. CDR1 and CDR2 (germline): SEHNR, FQNEAQ (reference sequence). This CDR3 reads CASSLTGSETQYF. In nucleotides, the CDR3 is TGTGCCAGCAGCTTGACGGGGAGTGAGACCCAGTACTTC.

The rearrangement uses TRBV28 and TRBJ1-1; a possible D gene is TRBD1 (5 bases). The CDR3 totals 14 residues. Deletions cut 3 bases from V and 5 bases from J, with 13 bases between. Germline V CDR1 and CDR2: MDHEN, SYDVKM. This CDR3 is CASSFNLRGTEAFF. The CDR3 region has the DNA TGTGCCAGCAGTTTTAACCTAAGGGGTACTGAAGCTTTCTTT.

The chain joins TRBV2 to TRBJ1-2, with D unclear. V lost 11 bases and J lost 2, with 15 bases in between. The CDR3 consists of 13 residues. The germline gives CDR1 SNHLY, CDR2 FYNNEI. The CDR3 region has the DNA TGTGCCTCCTCCATGGTTGAAAACTATGGCTACACCTTC. Its translation: CASSMVENYGYTF.

This clone was detected a few times. The V and J genes are TRBV6-5 and TRBJ1-4, with D perhaps TRBD1 (5 bases). This CDR3 contains 15 residues. Trimming removed 7 bases from V and 3 bases from J, with 15 bases in between. CDR1 MNHEY and CDR2 SVGAGI come from the germline V gene. CDR3 DNA: TGTGCCAGCAAGGCCAGGGACTGGTCTAATGAAAAACTGTTTTTT. It specifies CASKARDWSNEKLFF.

This chain links TRBV5-1 with TRBJ1-4; D is possibly TRBD1 (5 bases). The CDR3 runs to 16 residues. Germline CDR1 and CDR2: SGHRS and YFSETQ. Trimming shortened V by 5 bases and J by 0 bases, and 14 bases separated the two germline ends. DNA of the CDR3: TGCGCCAGCAGGGAAGGGGAGATTGCAACTAATGAAAAACTGTTTTTT. Amino acids: CASREGEIATNEKLFF. The complete variable domain, with remaining parts taken from reference TRBV5-1 and TRBJ1-4, reads KAGVTQTPRYLIKTRGQQVTLSCSPISGHRSVSWYQQTPGQGLQFLFEYFSETQRNKGNFPGRFSGRQFSNSRSEMNVSTLELGDSALYLCASREGEIATNEKLFFGSGTQLSVL.

V is TRBV10-1 and J is TRBJ1-6; TRBD1 matches 8 bases. Germline values: CDR1 WNHNN, CDR2 SYGVQD (reference sequence). J gave up 9 bases and V 9 bases, and 10 bases lay outside the gene matches. The CDR3 runs 14 residues. The CDR3 protein is CASPDRAARSPLHF. The CDR3, as DNA: TGCGCCAGTCCGGACAGGGCTGCTCGTTCACCCCTCCACTTT.

The rearrangement links TRBV6-1 to TRBJ2-7, with D hard to call. Germline-derived CDR1 and CDR2 are MNHNS and SASEGT. The CDR3 has 13 residues. V gave up 4 bases and J gave up 0 bases, with 7 bases separating them. CDR3 sequence: CASSVPLSYEQYF. The DNA for the CDR3 is TGTGCCAGCAGTGTGCCACTCTCCTACGAGCAGTACTTC.

This clone was observed a handful of times. V is TRBV4-3 and J is TRBJ1-5; D possibly corresponds to TRBD1 (5 bases). Trimming left V 1 base short and J 9 bases short, with 13 bases between. Looked up from germline, CDR1 is LGHNA and CDR2 is YSLEER. CDR3 length: 14 amino acids. The CDR3 here is CASSQAFQGRPQHF. In DNA, the CDR3 is TGCGCCAGCAGCCAAGCTTTCCAGGGTCGGCCCCAGCATTTT.

This chain uses TRBV30 with TRBJ2-5, with TRBD1 as a possible D gene (6 bases). The J call could be wrong; TRBJ2-7 is a better fit for the DNA end. The CDR3 spans 14 residues. Germline CDR1 and CDR2: GTSNPN and SVGIG (reference sequence). The CDR3 reads CAWSVLEQGYEQYF. In DNA, the CDR3 is TGTGCCTGGAGTGTACTAGAACAGGGCTACGAGCAGTACTTC.

V and J are TRBV2 and TRBJ1-2, with 7 bases lining up with TRBD1. Trimming at V came to 2 bases and at J to 0 bases, leaving 9 bases not matched to a gene. There are 17 residues in the CDR3. Germline lookup yields CDR1 SNHLY and CDR2 FYNNEI. This CDR3 is CASSEFTGERANYGYTF. The CDR3, as DNA: TGTGCCAGCAGTGAATTCACAGGGGAAAGGGCTAACTATGGCTACACCTTC.